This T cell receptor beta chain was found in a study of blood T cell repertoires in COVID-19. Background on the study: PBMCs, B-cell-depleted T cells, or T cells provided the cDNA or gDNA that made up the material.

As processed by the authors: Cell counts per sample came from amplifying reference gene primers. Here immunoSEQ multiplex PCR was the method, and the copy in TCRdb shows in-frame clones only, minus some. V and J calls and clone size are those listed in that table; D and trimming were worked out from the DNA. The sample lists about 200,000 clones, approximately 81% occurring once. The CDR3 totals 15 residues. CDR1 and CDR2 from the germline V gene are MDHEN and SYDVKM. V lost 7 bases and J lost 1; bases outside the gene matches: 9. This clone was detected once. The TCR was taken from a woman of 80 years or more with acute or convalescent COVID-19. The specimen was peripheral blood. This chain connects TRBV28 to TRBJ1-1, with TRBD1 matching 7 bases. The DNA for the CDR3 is TGTGCCAGCATTTTTACAGGGGCGCCGAACACTGAAGCTTTCTTT. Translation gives CASIFTGAPNTEAFF.